Described below is a single TCR beta chain sequence and its context. Its antigen target is currently unknown. Per-base quality was not reported, and no clone a single base away is much larger than it. Each collaborating institution followed its own protocols to collect whole blood in K2EDTA tubes. For TCRbeta analysis, collaborator samples were shipped as frozen whole blood, as isolated PBMCs, or as DNA extracted from either sample type. TCRbeta CDR3 regions were amplified from genomic DNA by means of the immunoSEQ Assay, a bias-controlled multiplex PCR. Processing in the source paper ran as follows. Nucleated cell counts per sample were estimated from amplification of reference gene primers within the assay. To quantify the absolute abundance of each unique TCRbeta CDR3 rearrangement, sequence reads were collapsed and filtered. For each sample, productive Simpson clonality was calculated as the square root of Simpson's diversity index across productive rearrangements. TCRdb took this table from immuneACCESS and kept in-frame rearrangements with V and J called. Such tables lack part of the clones; where checked against another copy, unresolved V genes explain under half of the gap, and the rest is unexplained. That table is the source of V, J and clone size, and D and trimming were worked out from the DNA. The sample table holds about 32,000 clones, of which approximately 89% were seen once. Around 3.6% of the sample is in the top ten clones.

These data come from a study of blood T cell repertoires in COVID-19 (TCRdb year 2020). Regarding the research as a whole: Samples covering the acute and convalescent phases of COVID-19 were provided by collaborators in the United States, Italy and Spain. Samples were obtained from the ongoing ImmuneRACE study (first 160 participants) and from about 1,300 subjects provided by 6 global collaborators. Where available, HLA class I and class II types were taken from metadata supplied by the sample provider and were not determined by assay-based typing. A de-identified subject ID, COVID-19 status, age in years and sex were almost always included in the sample metadata. The material from the prospective study consisted of cDNA or gDNA derived from T cells, B-cell-depleted T cells, or PBMCs. Deeply sampled blood TCRbeta repertoires from subjects exposed to, actively infected with, or recovered from COVID-19 were included in the dataset. The repertoires were released in a freely available public database intended as a resource for research on the immune response to SARS-CoV-2.

The CDR3 numbers 15 residues from cysteine through phenylalanine. Just the 45-base CDR3 DNA is kept, in frame starting at base 1. V is cut back by 4 bases and J by 3 bases, with 8 bases in the junction unmatched. The germline V gene gives CDR1 as MNHEY and CDR2 as SVGEGT. Overall study outcomes, separate from this receptor: The quantity of clinical and demographic metadata differed by source and by participant and was supplied without curation.

The sample was peripheral blood. The chain couples TRBV6-2 or TRBV6-3 to TRBJ2-7; 8 bases in the middle match TRBD2. The TCR was taken from a man in his sixties with acute or convalescent COVID-19. The CDR3 region has the sequence CASSFPGLAVYEQYF. The sequenced DNA is TGTGCCAGCAGTTTCCCCGGACTAGCAGTCTACGAGCAGTACTTC.